This T cell receptor (beta chain) stems from a study of shared clonotypes between healthy human individuals. Findings of the study overall: The naive CD4 repertoires of a handful of donors were compared, and approximately 5.3% of clonotypes were shared.

Donation came from healthy HIV-negative adults that had no recent acute infections or vaccinations. About this clone: What it binds is unknown.

Original processing notes: Filtering differed for immunoSEQ, which gave only junction sequences without quality scores. Sequencing was performed with immunoSEQ multiplex PCR; in TCRdb, only in-frame clones are kept and a portion is missing. V, J and clone size were drawn from that table, and D and trimming were deduced from the DNA. Found here are over 850,000 clones, around 78% of them singletons; the top ten hold roughly 0.65%. The CDR3 has 13 amino acids. V lost 6 bases and J lost 1, with 10 bases in between. The germline gives CDR1 KGHSH, CDR2 LQKENI. Material: memory CD4+ T cells from PBMCs. Specified subset: CD45RA-negative fraction. V usage is TRBV18 and J usage is TRBJ2-7, with D possibly TRBD1 on 6 matching bases. This TCR was sampled from a man aged 18 to 29 in good health. Some clones in this sample may be carry-over from other donors' samples. The CDR3 nucleotides read TGTGCCAGCTCGTTAGGACAGTCCTACGAGCAGTACTTC. Translating gives CASSLGQSYEQYF.